Listed here are 16 T cell receptor beta chains from one sample, sequenced in a study of T cell changes during pregnancy in multiple sclerosis. Repertoires were generated with immunoSEQ multiplex PCR, while TCRdb's copy carries only in-frame clones and drops some. The sample consists of about 70,000 clones, about nine tenths of them appearing once. The specimen was CD4+ T cells from peripheral blood mononuclear cells, collected after pregnancy. The receptor source for this set is a female donor with multiple sclerosis, enrolled in a pregnancy study.

As DNA, the CDR3 is TGTGCCAGCAGCAAATGGGGGCAGGGGTCCCACGAGCAGTACTTC. Amino acids: CASSKWGQGSHEQYF. The gene calls are TRBV5-6 and TRBJ2-7; a weak D match, TRBD1 (6 bases). V was clipped by 4 bases and J by 5 bases, with 19 bases between them. Per the germline V gene, CDR1 is SGHDT and CDR2 is YYEEEE. This CDR3 is 15 amino acids long.

V usage is TRBV18 and J usage is TRBJ2-1; D gene ambiguous. V was shortened by 5 bases and J by 0 bases, with 14 bases between the two germline ends. Germline V gives CDR1 KGHSH, CDR2 LQKENI. There are 16 residues in the CDR3. CDR3 protein: CASSYVGVSSYNEQFF. The CDR3 region has the DNA TGTGCCAGCTCATATGTCGGAGTTAGCTCCTACAATGAGCAGTTCTTC. Full variable domain (remainder filled in from reference TRBV18 and TRBJ2-1): NAGVMQNPRHLVRRRGQEARLRCSPMKGHSHVYWYRQLPEEGLKFMVYLQKENIIDESGMPKERFSAEFPKEGPSILRIQQVVRGDSAAYFCASSYVGVSSYNEQFFGPGTRLTVL.

The count of this clone is one. The rearrangement joins TRBV15 to TRBJ2-5, with 9 bases identical to TRBD2. Germline V CDR1 and CDR2: LNHNV, YYDKDF (reference sequence). This CDR3 contains 17 residues. The junction had 6 bases not matched to a gene; V was cut back by 0 bases and J by 1 base. The CDR3 nucleotides read TGTGCCACCAGCAGAGAACGTAGCGGGAGTGTCCAAGAGACCCAGTACTTC. Translation: CATSRERSGSVQETQYF. Based on the CDR3 plus reference TRBV15 and TRBJ2-5, the full variable domain is DAMVIQNPRYQVTQFGKPVTLSCSQTLNHNVMYWYQQKSSQAPKLLFHYYDKDFNNEADTPDNFQSRRPNTSFCFLDIRSPGLGDTAMYLCATSRERSGSVQETQYFGPGTRLLVL.

The chain employs TRBV19 and TRBJ1-5, with TRBD1 matching 8 bases. Germline V gene sequence: CDR1 LNHDA, CDR2 SQIVND (reference sequence). This CDR3 region has 17 residues. The V and J ends lost 5 bases and 4 bases, in that order; junction bases with no gene match: 13. The CDR3 reads CASSVATPGGRNQPQHF. In DNA, the CDR3 is TGTGCCAGTAGTGTAGCAACACCAGGGGGCAGGAATCAGCCCCAGCATTTT.

Here the CDR3 reads CASSLEETQYF. The CDR3 bases are TGTGCCAGCAGTTTAGAGGAGACCCAGTACTTC. This rearrangement joins TRBV27 to TRBJ2-5, with D hard to call. Germline loops: CDR1 MNHEY, CDR2 SMNVEV (reference sequence). V was clipped by 2 bases and J by 5 bases, with 3 bases between them. CDR3 length equals 11 residues.

This chain connects TRBV7-2 to TRBJ1-2; 7 positions match TRBD1. Per germline, CDR1 SGHTA and CDR2 FQGNSA. This CDR3 is 15 amino acids long. V was clipped by 5 bases and J by 4 bases; unmatched bases: 10. CDR3 protein: CASSPQQGLPYGYTF. In nucleotides, the CDR3 is TGTGCCAGCAGCCCTCAACAGGGGCTTCCCTATGGCTACACCTTC.

The genes are TRBV9 and TRBJ2-2; possible D gene TRBD1, 5 bases. V lost 0 bases, J lost 0 bases, and 6 bases lay in between. This CDR3 has 15 residues. Per the germline V gene, CDR1 is SGDLS and CDR2 is YYNGEE. The DNA for the CDR3 is TGTGCCAGCAGCGTAGGACAGCCGAACACCGGGGAGCTGTTTTTT. It translates to CASSVGQPNTGELFF.

This chain uses TRBV11-2 with TRBJ2-5; 11 nucleotides agree with TRBD1. Germline V gene data show CDR1 as SGHAT and CDR2 as FQNNGV. V lost 5 bases, J lost 4 bases, and 6 bases stayed unmatched. The CDR3 contains 15 residues. This CDR3 reads CASSRDGQGAETQYF. Here the CDR3 DNA reads TGTGCCAGCAGCCGCGATGGACAGGGGGCAGAGACCCAGTACTTC.

J is TRBJ1-1 and V is TRBV7-2, with 7 bases that match TRBD1. With V trimmed by 6 bases and J by 7 bases, 14 bases remained unmatched. The germline CDR1 and CDR2 sequences are SGHTA and FQGNSA. The CDR3 totals 15 residues. The chain's CDR3 is CASSQKLGTVLEAFF. CDR3 nucleotides: TGTGCCAGCAGTCAAAAGCTCGGGACAGTCCTTGAAGCTTTCTTT.

The chain recombines TRBV25-1 with TRBJ2-1, with 12 positions matching TRBD2. V trimming: 6 bases; J trimming: 4 bases; junction bases outside the gene matches: 4. CDR1 is MGHDK and CDR2 is SYGVNS in the germline V gene. The CDR3 consists of 15 residues. Here the CDR3 reads CASSPSGRVYNEQFF. CDR3 bases: TGTGCCAGCAGCCCTAGCGGGAGGGTATACAATGAGCAGTTCTTC.

The chain carries TRBV11-1 and TRBJ2-5, with D possibly TRBD1 on 5 matching bases. The V gene's germline CDR1 is SGHAT and CDR2 FQDESV (reference sequence). This CDR3 has 13 amino acids. V lost 3 bases, J lost 5 bases, and 10 bases lay in between. The CDR3 is CASSLGRAETQYF. The CDR3 region has the DNA TGTGCCAGCAGCTTGGGCAGGGCGGAGACCCAGTACTTC. The whole variable domain, filled in from reference TRBV11-1 and TRBJ2-5, reads EAEVAQSPRYKITEKSQAVAFWCDPISGHATLYWYRQILGQGPELLVQFQDESVVDDSQLPKDRFSAERLKGVDSTLKIQPAELGDSAMYLCASSLGRAETQYFGPGTRLLVL.

The V call is TRBV5-1, the J call TRBJ2-6, with 11 bases fitting TRBD1. The V and J ends lost 0 bases and 0 bases, in that order; junction bases with no gene match: 2. This CDR3 is built from 18 residues. The V gene's germline CDR1 is SGHRS and CDR2 YFSETQ. The CDR3 reads CASSLGTGGLSGANVLTF. The CDR3, as DNA: TGCGCCAGCAGCTTGGGGACAGGGGGCCTCTCTGGGGCCAACGTCCTGACTTTC.

The chain joins TRBV19 to TRBJ2-2, with 7 bases that match TRBD1. The length of the CDR3 is 14 residues. The germline V gene encodes CDR1 LNHDA and CDR2 SQIVND (reference sequence). V was clipped by 3 bases and J by 11 bases; unmatched bases: 9. In nucleotides, the CDR3 is TGTGCCAGTAGTATCCGGACAGGCTCTGATGAGCTGTTTTTT. The encoded protein is CASSIRTGSDELFF.

The rearrangement uses TRBV28 and TRBJ2-5, with TRBD1 matching over 7 bases. CDR3 size: 14 residues. The germline CDR1 and CDR2 sequences are MDHEN and SYDVKM. The trim removed 5 bases at V and 5 bases at J, leaving 8 bases unmatched. CDR3 DNA: TGTGCCAGCAGTCAACAGGGGATGTACGAGACCCAGTACTTC. This gives the protein CASSQQGMYETQYF.

CDR3 protein: CATSRDFQGALGSSPLHF. In nucleotides, the CDR3 is TGTGCCACCAGCAGAGACTTTCAGGGGGCCCTCGGTTCATCACCCCTCCACTTT. V usage is TRBV15 and J usage is TRBJ1-6; 8 bases fit TRBD1. This CDR3 has 18 amino acids. The junction had 14 bases not matched to a gene; V was cut back by 0 bases and J by 10 bases. Germline lookup yields CDR1 LNHNV and CDR2 YYDKDF (reference sequence).

This clone showed up just once. This rearrangement joins TRBV6-1 to TRBJ1-2; D is ambiguous. V was clipped by 5 bases and J by 2 bases, with 15 bases between them. The CDR3 consists of 15 residues. Germline V gives CDR1 MNHNS, CDR2 SASEGT. In nucleotides, the CDR3 is TGTGCCAGCAGTCCCCGTGGCGGATTCAACTATGGCTACACCTTC. Protein: CASSPRGGFNYGYTF.